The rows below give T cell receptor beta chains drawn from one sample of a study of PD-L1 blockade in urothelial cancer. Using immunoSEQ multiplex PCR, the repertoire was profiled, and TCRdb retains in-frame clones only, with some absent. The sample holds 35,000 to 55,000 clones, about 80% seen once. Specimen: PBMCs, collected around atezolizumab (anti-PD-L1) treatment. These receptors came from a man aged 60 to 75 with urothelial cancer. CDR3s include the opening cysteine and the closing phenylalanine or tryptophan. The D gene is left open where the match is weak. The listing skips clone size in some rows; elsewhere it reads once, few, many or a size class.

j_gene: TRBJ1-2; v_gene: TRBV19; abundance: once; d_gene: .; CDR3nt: TGTGCCAGTAGTATGGGGACGGACTATAACTATGGCTACACCTTC; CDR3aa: CASSMGTDYNYGYTF
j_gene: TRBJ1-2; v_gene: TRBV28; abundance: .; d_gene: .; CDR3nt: TGTGCCAGCAGTTTGCGGGGGGACTATGGCTACACCTTC; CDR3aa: CASSLRGDYGYTF
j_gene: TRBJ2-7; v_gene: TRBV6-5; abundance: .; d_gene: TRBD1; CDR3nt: TGTGCCAGCAGTAGATCCGGGACAGCAGCCTACGAGCAGTACTTC; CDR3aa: CASSRSGTAAYEQYF
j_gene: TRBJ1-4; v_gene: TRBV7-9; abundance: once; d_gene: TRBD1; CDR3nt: TGTGCCAGCAGCACAGGGGGGCCCCTTGAAAAACTGTTTTTT; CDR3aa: CASSTGGPLEKLFF
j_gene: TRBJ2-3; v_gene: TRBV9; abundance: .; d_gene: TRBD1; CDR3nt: TGTGCCAGCAGCGTAGGACAGGGGTTGACAGATACGCAGTATTTT; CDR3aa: CASSVGQGLTDTQYF
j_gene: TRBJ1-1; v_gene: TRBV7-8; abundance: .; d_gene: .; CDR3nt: TGTGCCAGCAGCTTAGACAGGGACACTGAAGCTTTCTTT; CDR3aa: CASSLDRDTEAFF
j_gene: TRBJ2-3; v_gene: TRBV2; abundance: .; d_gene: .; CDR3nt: TGTGCCAGCAGTACTAGACGCAGCACAGATACGCAGTATTTT; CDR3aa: CASSTRRSTDTQYF
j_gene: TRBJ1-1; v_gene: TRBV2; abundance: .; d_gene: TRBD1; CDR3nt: TGTGCCAGCAGCGACAGGGTGGGCACTGAAGCTTTCTTT; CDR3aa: CASSDRVGTEAFF
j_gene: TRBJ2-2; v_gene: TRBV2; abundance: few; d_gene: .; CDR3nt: TGTGCCAGCAGTGTCCGGGCGAACACCGGGGAGCTGTTTTTT; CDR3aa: CASSVRANTGELFF
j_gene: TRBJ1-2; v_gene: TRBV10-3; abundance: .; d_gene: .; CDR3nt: TGTGCCATCAGTGGAAGCTCCTCCAACTATGGCTACACCTTC; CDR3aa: CAISGSSSNYGYTF
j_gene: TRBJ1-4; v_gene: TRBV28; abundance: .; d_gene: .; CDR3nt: TGTGCCAGCAGCCCTCCCCGCGGAAAACTGTTTTTT; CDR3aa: CASSPPRGKLFF
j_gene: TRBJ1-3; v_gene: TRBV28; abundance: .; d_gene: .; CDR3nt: TGTGCCAGCAGATCATCCGGAAACACCATATATTTT; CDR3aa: CASRSSGNTIYF
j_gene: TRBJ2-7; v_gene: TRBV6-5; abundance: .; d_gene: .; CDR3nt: TGTGCCAGCAGTTCGGCCAGGAGGGGCCCCGTCTACGAGCAGTACTTC; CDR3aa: CASSSARRGPVYEQYF
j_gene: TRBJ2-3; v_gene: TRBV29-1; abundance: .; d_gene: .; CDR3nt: TGCAGCGTTAAGAGACAAATCAGCACAGATACGCAGTATTTT; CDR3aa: CSVKRQISTDTQYF
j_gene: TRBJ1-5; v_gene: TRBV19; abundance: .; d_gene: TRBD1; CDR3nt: TGTGCCAGTACTTCCCTGGGACAGGGGCCCTATAGCAATCAGCCCCAGCATTTT; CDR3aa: CASTSLGQGPYSNQPQHF
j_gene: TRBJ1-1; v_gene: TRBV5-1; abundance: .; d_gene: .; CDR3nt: TGCGCCAGCAGCTTGACCCAGAAGAAGGAAGCTTTCTTT; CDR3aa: CASSLTQKKEAFF
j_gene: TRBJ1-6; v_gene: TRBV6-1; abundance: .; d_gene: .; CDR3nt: TGTGCCAGCAGTGAAAGTACACAGATCTATAATTCACCCCTCCACTTT; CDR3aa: CASSESTQIYNSPLHF
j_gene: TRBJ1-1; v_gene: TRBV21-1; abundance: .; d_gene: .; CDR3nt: TGTGCCAGCAGCAAGGAGGGTCGCGCTGAAGCTTTCTTT; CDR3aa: CASSKEGRAEAFF
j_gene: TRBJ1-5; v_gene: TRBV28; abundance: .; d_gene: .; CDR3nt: TGTGCCAGCAGTTTTCGGGGGAGTTGGAGCAATCAGCCCCAGCATTTT; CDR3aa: CASSFRGSWSNQPQHF
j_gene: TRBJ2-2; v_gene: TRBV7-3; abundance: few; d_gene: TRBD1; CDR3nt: TGTGCCAGCAGCTTAGGGACAGTGAACACCGGGGAGCTGTTTTTT; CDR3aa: CASSLGTVNTGELFF
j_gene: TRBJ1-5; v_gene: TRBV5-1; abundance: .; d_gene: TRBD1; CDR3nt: TGCGCCAGCAGCGCCGGGACAGGCGTCGATAGCAATCAGCCCCAGCATTTT; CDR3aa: CASSAGTGVDSNQPQHF
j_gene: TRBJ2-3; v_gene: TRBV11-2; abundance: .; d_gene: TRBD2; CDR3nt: TGTGCCAGCAGCCCCCTGAAGGCTAGCGGGGCAGATACGCAGTATTTT; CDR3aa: CASSPLKASGADTQYF
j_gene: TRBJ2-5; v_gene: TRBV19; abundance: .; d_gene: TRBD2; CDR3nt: TGTGCCAGTACCCTTTCCGCTAGCGGACAAGAGACCCAGTACTTC; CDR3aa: CASTLSASGQETQYF
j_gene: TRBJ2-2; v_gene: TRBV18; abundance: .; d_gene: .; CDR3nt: TGTGCCAGCTCAATCGGACTGGCCTCCGGGGAGCTGTTTTTT; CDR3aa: CASSIGLASGELFF
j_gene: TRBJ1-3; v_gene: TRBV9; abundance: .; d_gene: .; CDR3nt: TGTGCCAGCAGCCCCCGTGTAGTAGGAAACACCATATATTTT; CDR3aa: CASSPRVVGNTIYF
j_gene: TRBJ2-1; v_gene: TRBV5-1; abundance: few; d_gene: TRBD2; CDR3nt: TGCGCCAGCAGAAGCGGGGGGCCAGATGAGCAGTTCTTC; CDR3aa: CASRSGGPDEQFF
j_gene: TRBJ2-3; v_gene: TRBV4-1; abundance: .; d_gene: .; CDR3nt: TGCGCCAGCAGCCAAGATCACAGCCCTAGCACAGATACGCAGTATTTT; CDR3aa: CASSQDHSPSTDTQYF
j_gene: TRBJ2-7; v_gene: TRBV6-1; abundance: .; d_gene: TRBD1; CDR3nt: TGTGCCAGTAGGGACAGCTCCTACGAGCAGTACTTC; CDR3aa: CASRDSSYEQYF
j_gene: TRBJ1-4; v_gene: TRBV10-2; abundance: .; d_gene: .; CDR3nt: TGCGCCAGCAGTGATCGTGAAAAACTGTTTTTT; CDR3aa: CASSDREKLFF
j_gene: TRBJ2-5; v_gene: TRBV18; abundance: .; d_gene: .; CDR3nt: TGTGCCAGCTCACCCGCCGGGGTACAAGAGACCCAGTACTTC; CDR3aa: CASSPAGVQETQYF
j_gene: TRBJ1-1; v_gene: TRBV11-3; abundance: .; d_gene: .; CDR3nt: TGTGCCAGCAAGGGGGAAGGTGAAGCTTTCTTT; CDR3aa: CASKGEGEAFF
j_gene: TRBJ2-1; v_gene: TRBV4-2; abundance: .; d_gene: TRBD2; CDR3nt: TGTGCCAGCAGCCAAGATATACAGCGGGACTCCTACAATGAGCAGTTCTTC; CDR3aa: CASSQDIQRDSYNEQFF
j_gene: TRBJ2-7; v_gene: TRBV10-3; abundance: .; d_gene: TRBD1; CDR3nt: TGTGCCATCAGTGAGTCGGATCGGGACAGCGCCGAGCAGTACTTC; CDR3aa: CAISESDRDSAEQYF
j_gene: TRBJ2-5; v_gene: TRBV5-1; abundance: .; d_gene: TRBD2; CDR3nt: TGCGCCAGCAGCTTGGGGCTAGCGGGGGCCACCCAAGAGACCCAGTACTTC; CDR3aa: CASSLGLAGATQETQYF
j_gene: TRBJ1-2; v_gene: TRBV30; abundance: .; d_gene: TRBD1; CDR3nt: TGTGCCTGGTCTAGGGACAGACCATATGGCTACACCTTC; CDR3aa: CAWSRDRPYGYTF